This TCR beta chain was observed in a study of monozygotic twins with cystic fibrosis. Assay: immunoSEQ multiplex PCR; the TCRdb copy retains only in-frame clones and omits some. The table records under 20,000 clones, roughly nine tenths of them present only once. Findings and limits, study-wide: Clonality was generally low (median about 0.0097), higher in the most severe patients.

Trimming took off 0 bases at V and 6 bases at J, with 14 bases between the two ends. Germline CDR1 reads LGHNA; CDR2 reads YNFKEQ. The CDR3 extends over 15 amino acids. Details on this clone: The antigen remains undetermined.

This receptor was taken from a girl aged 2-10 years with cystic fibrosis. The sequencing input was blood. The chain combines TRBV4-2 with TRBJ1-2, with no clear D. The chain's CDR3 is CASSQEVGRHDGYTF. In nucleotides, the CDR3 is TGTGCCAGCAGCCAAGAGGTCGGCAGACATGATGGCTACACCTTC.